This TCR beta chain was identified during a study of T cell changes during pregnancy in multiple sclerosis (dated by TCRdb to between 2018 and 2021). About the investigation overall: Changes in the T cell repertoire over the course of pregnancy were examined in this study in women with multiple sclerosis.

Regarding this clone: Its antigen has not been determined. No quality values exist for individual bases; no much larger clone is one base distant.

V and J lose 4 bases and 8 bases, and a span of 6 bases separates them. The CDR1 and CDR2 encoded by the germline V gene (reference sequence) are SGHNT and YYREEE. The CDR3 sequence holds 10 residues, the cysteine and phenylalanine included. CDR3 DNA only is kept here, 30 bases in frame from base 1. The library came from the immunoSEQ multiplex PCR assay. TCRdb carries this immuneACCESS record with in-frame sequences only. Its versions omit some clonotypes, under half of them owing to an unresolved V gene in the studies checked, with the rest unexplained. Within this sample are 25,000 to 35,000 clones, with around 90% of them counted one time only. Clones ranked in the top ten supply around 0.4% of the sample.

Recombination connected TRBV5-4 to TRBJ1-1; confidence is insufficient to name the D gene. This clonotype originated in a female donor in good health, enrolled as a control in a pregnancy study. The sample in question was CD4+ T cells from peripheral blood mononuclear cells, obtained in the second trimester of pregnancy. The CDR3 region reads CASSVAEAFF. The sequenced DNA is TGTGCCAGCAGCGTAGCGGAAGCTTTCTTT.